Following are 21 T cell receptor beta chains from one sample sequenced in a study of blood T cell repertoires in COVID-19. TCRdb's copy holds only in-frame clones and misses some; the assay was immunoSEQ multiplex PCR. Of around 240,000 clones detected, more than 70% appear once; the ten largest clones hold roughly 1.9%. Input material: PBMCs or T cells enriched from blood (not recorded which). These receptor sequences come from a woman aged 45-65 years who had recovered from COVID-19.

This chain joins TRBV4-1 and TRBJ2-6, with a weak D call TRBD1 (5 bases). The V end lost 3 bases, the J end lost 1 base, and 22 bases lay between the germline ends. CDR1 is MGHRA, CDR2 YSYEKL, per germline. CDR3 length: 20 amino acids. DNA of the CDR3: TGCGCCAGCAGCCATCCCGGTGGGGCCATCCCAAAATCTGGGGCCAACGTCCTGACTTTC. Its protein is CASSHPGGAIPKSGANVLTF.

This sequence joins TRBV27 and TRBJ1-5; 8 bases map to TRBD1. V dropped 6 bases and J dropped 2; count of bases not matched to a gene: 3. CDR1 MNHEY and CDR2 SMNVEV come from the germline V gene (reference sequence). The CDR3 covers 14 residues. The CDR3: CASSRGQGNQPQHF. CDR3 sequence (DNA): TGTGCCAGCAGCCGGGGACAGGGCAATCAGCCCCAGCATTTT.

The chain has TRBV29-1 and TRBJ2-1; D gene unclear. V was trimmed by 4 bases and J by 0 bases, leaving 13 bases between them. The CDR3 has 15 residues. CDR1 is SQVTM and CDR2 is ANQGSEA in the germline V gene. CDR3 loop: CSVVLTGSSYNEQFF. CDR3 bases: TGCAGCGTTGTCCTGACTGGAAGCTCCTACAATGAGCAGTTCTTC.

The genes are TRBV19 and TRBJ2-7; a possible D gene is TRBD1 (7 bases). The V end was cut by 11 bases, the J end by 1 base, with 18 bases between. The germline V gene encodes CDR1 LNHDA and CDR2 SQIVND (reference sequence). The CDR3 sequence is 14 residues long. CDR3 protein: CASARDSASYEQYF. The DNA of the CDR3 is TGTGCCTCGGCGCGGGACAGTGCATCCTACGAGCAGTACTTC.

V usage is TRBV7-2 and J usage is TRBJ1-5, with a possible D match to TRBD1 (6 bases). The CDR3 has 16 amino acids. Germline V gene lookup returns CDR1 SGHTA and CDR2 FQGNSA. Trimming took off 5 bases at V and 6 bases at J, with 20 bases between the two ends. This CDR3 is CASSPPGTRVSQPQHF. DNA for the CDR3: TGTGCCAGCAGCCCTCCCGGGACACGGGTTAGTCAGCCCCAGCATTTT.

This rearrangement joins TRBV5-1 to TRBJ2-1, with D possibly matching TRBD2 (6 bases). V was trimmed by 5 bases and J by 0 bases, leaving 18 bases between them. This CDR3 has 17 residues. Germline V CDR1 and CDR2: SGHRS, YFSETQ. The CDR3 protein is CASRPWQAGSSYNEQFF. The CDR3 nucleotides are TGCGCCAGCAGACCCTGGCAGGCCGGGAGCTCCTACAATGAGCAGTTCTTC.

This chain uses TRBV27 with TRBJ1-6; maybe TRBD1 (6 bases). This CDR3 comprises 15 residues. Germline V gives CDR1 MNHEY, CDR2 SMNVEV (reference sequence). V was pared by 6 bases and J by 9 bases, with 18 bases between. The CDR3 DNA sequence: TGTGCCAGCAGATCGCCCGAACAGGGAAGTTCACCCCTCCACTTT. This codes for CASRSPEQGSSPLHF.

This chain links TRBV2 with TRBJ1-4; 10 bases map to TRBD1. The length of the CDR3 is 14 residues. Germline values: CDR1 SNHLY, CDR2 FYNNEI. J lost 4 bases, V lost 7 bases, and 3 bases had no gene match. Here the CDR3 DNA reads TGTGCCAGCACCCGGGACAGGGGTAATGAAAAACTGTTTTTT. It codes for CASTRDRGNEKLFF.

The chain joins TRBV6-2 or TRBV6-3 to TRBJ1-5; no definite D call. The V end was cut by 4 bases, the J end by 2 bases, with 9 bases between. Germline loops: CDR1 MNHEY, CDR2 SVGEGT. This CDR3 is built from 14 residues. This CDR3 reads CASSFWGGNQPQHF. The CDR3 DNA reads TGTGCCAGCAGTTTTTGGGGAGGCAATCAGCCCCAGCATTTT.

V is TRBV19 and J is TRBJ1-5; 7 positions agree with TRBD1. After removal of 4 bases from V and 6 bases from J, the junction contained 6 bases not matched to a gene. CDR3 length: 14 amino acids. CDR1 and CDR2 from the germline V gene are LNHDA and SQIVND (reference sequence). CDR3 sequence reads: CASSRQGGPQPQHF. Written as DNA, the CDR3 is TGTGCCAGTAGTAGACAGGGTGGGCCTCAGCCCCAGCATTTT.

CDR3 nucleotides: TGTGCCAGCAGTGAAGGTCGACTAGCGGATTCCTCTGGGGCCAACGTCCTGACTTTC. Translating gives CASSEGRLADSSGANVLTF. This rearrangement joins TRBV6-1 to TRBJ2-6; TRBD2 matches at 9 bases. Germline values: CDR1 MNHNS, CDR2 SASEGT. V trimming: 1 base; J trimming: 0 bases; junction bases outside the gene matches: 7. The CDR3 consists of 19 residues.

This clone was picked up one time. The genes are TRBV30 and TRBJ2-3; D is unresolved. CDR3 length: 13 residues. Trimming removed 8 bases at V and 2 bases at J, with 14 bases between. Germline CDR1 reads GTSNPN; CDR2 reads SVGIG (reference sequence). The CDR3 DNA follows: TGTGCCCTCCGACCTTTAGCCACAGATACGCAGTATTTT. Protein sequence: CALRPLATDTQYF.

The chain has TRBV28 and TRBJ1-5, with D unclear. Trimming took 2 bases from V and 0 from J, leaving 8 bases between them. This CDR3 comprises 15 residues. Germline lookup yields CDR1 MDHEN and CDR2 SYDVKM. This CDR3 reads CASSLRDVSNQPQHF. The CDR3 coding sequence is TGTGCCAGCAGTTTACGGGATGTTAGCAATCAGCCCCAGCATTTT.

The chain has TRBV2 and TRBJ2-3, with D tentatively TRBD2 (5 bases). CDR1 SNHLY and CDR2 FYNNEI come from the germline V gene. The CDR3 is made up of 14 amino acids. The V end was cut by 9 bases, the J end by 0 bases, with 13 bases between. The CDR3 reads CARDFGSSTDTQYF. The CDR3 nucleotides read TGTGCCAGGGACTTCGGATCTAGCACAGATACGCAGTATTTT.

This clone was recorded once. DNA for the CDR3: TGTGCCACCAAATTGAAGGGGGCCCAGAACACTGAAGCTTTCTTT. Residues: CATKLKGAQNTEAFF. The V gene is TRBV19, the J gene TRBJ1-1, with 7 bases aligning to TRBD1. V trimming: 10 bases; J trimming: 1 base; junction bases outside the gene matches: 12. Germline V lookup: CDR1 LNHDA, CDR2 SQIVND (reference sequence). The CDR3 extends over 15 amino acids.

This clone occurred once. The V gene is TRBV6-6, the J gene TRBJ2-3, with D possibly being TRBD2 (7 bases). Trimming cost V 5 bases and J 0 bases, with 18 bases left between them. The CDR3 length is 17 residues. In germline, CDR1 is MNHNY, CDR2 SVGAGI (reference sequence). CDR3 in DNA: TGTGCCAGCAGTCCGCCTACTAGGGGGGGTAGCACAGATACGCAGTATTTT. Encoded protein: CASSPPTRGGSTDTQYF.

CDR3 in DNA: TGCGCCAGCAGCCGGGTGACTCCAAGCACAGATACGCAGTATTTT. Translated, it gives CASSRVTPSTDTQYF. The chain carries TRBV5-1 and TRBJ2-3, with D uncertain. Germline-derived CDR1 and CDR2 are SGHRS and YFSETQ. The CDR3 has 15 residues. Trimming stripped 4 bases from V and 0 bases from J, with 12 bases between.

The V and J genes are TRBV7-3 and TRBJ1-5; TRBD1 matches 12 bases. With V trimmed by 5 bases and J by 7 bases, 9 bases remained unmatched. Germline V lookup: CDR1 SGHTA, CDR2 FQGTGA. The CDR3 is 16 amino acids. For the CDR3, the DNA is TGTGCCAGCAGCACCGGGACAGGGGGCAATTGGCAGCCCCAGCATTTT. This encodes CASSTGTGGNWQPQHF.

The rearrangement links TRBV19 to TRBJ1-1; possible D gene TRBD1, 5 bases. V lost 4 bases, J lost 1 base, and 13 bases lay in between. Germline loops: CDR1 LNHDA, CDR2 SQIVND (reference sequence). The CDR3 consists of 15 residues. The CDR3 spells CASSTQGWGNTEAFF. CDR3 DNA: TGTGCCAGTAGTACCCAGGGATGGGGGAACACTGAAGCTTTCTTT.

V and J are TRBV2 and TRBJ1-2; tentatively, D is TRBD1 (6 bases). The V end lost 1 base, the J end lost 6 bases, and 15 bases lay between the germline ends. There are 15 residues in the CDR3. Germline V lookup: CDR1 SNHLY, CDR2 FYNNEI. The CDR3 protein is CASSEGLTGKDGYTF. The CDR3 DNA follows: TGTGCCAGCAGTGAAGGCCTCACAGGGAAGGATGGCTACACCTTC. The full variable domain, its missing parts supplied by reference TRBV2 and TRBJ1-2, is EPEVTQTPSHQVTQMGQEVILRCVPISNHLYFYWYRQILGQKVEFLVSFYNNEISEKSEIFDDQFSVERPDGSNFTLKIRSTKLEDSAMYFCASSEGLTGKDGYTFGSGTRLTVV.

J is TRBJ2-1 and V is TRBV25-1; a possible D gene is TRBD2 (6 bases). This CDR3 region has 15 residues. Germline V lookup: CDR1 MGHDK, CDR2 SYGVNS. The V and J ends lost 3 bases and 1 base respectively, with 10 bases between them. CDR3 sequence (DNA): TGTGCCAGCAGTGATGTGGCGGGGTCCTACAATGAGCAGTTCTTC. Translating it yields CASSDVAGSYNEQFF.